The clone carrying this T cell receptor (beta chain) was seen a few times. V was trimmed by 5 bases and J by 2 bases, leaving 8 bases between them. The CDR3 is made up of 12 amino acids. Per germline, CDR1 DFQATT and CDR2 SNEGSKA (reference sequence). TCRdb re-called the 5' RACE reads with MiXCR, one entry per CDR3 protein. The sample includes some 900,000 distinct CDR3 sequences, about 12% seen only once; the top ten take around 1.5%. The data stem from a study of identical twins. In addition, the sample was reused for a study of yellow fever vaccine responses in identical twins.

The clonotype was recovered from a woman between 18 and 29 years old in good health. Sequencing was performed on PBMCs. This sequence joins TRBV20-1 and TRBJ2-3; TRBD2 might be the D (5 bases). The CDR3: CSARGNTDTQYF. The CDR3 nucleotides are TGCAGTGCTCGAGGGAACACAGATACGCAGTATTTT.